This passage covers 9 T cell receptor beta chains from one sample sequenced in a study of human T cells and chemical hapten exposure. This sample's time point: healthy volunteer bleed at 6 weeks. The template was total RNA from unfractionated whole blood. TCRdb processed the RACE reads anew with MiXCR; each CDR3 protein has one entry. The sample records about 77,000 distinct CDR3 sequences, 8.6% being singletons. Sequencing used whole blood. The receptors were gathered from a female donor in good health. Some clones in this sample may be carry-over from other donors' samples.

This clonotype was observed a few times. V gene TRBV5-1 combines with J gene TRBJ1-1; 7 bases are shared with TRBD1. Germline V gene sequence: CDR1 SGHRS, CDR2 YFSETQ. The CDR3 runs 15 residues. V lost 4 bases and J lost 2; bases outside the gene matches: 8. This chain's CDR3 is CASSAQQGRNTEAFF. For the CDR3, the DNA is TGCGCCAGCAGCGCACAACAGGGGCGCAACACTGAAGCTTTCTTT.

Ten or more counts support this clonotype. V usage is TRBV4-1 and J usage is TRBJ2-5; D is undetermined. Germline-derived CDR1 and CDR2 are MGHRA and YSYEKL. This CDR3 region has 14 residues. The V end was cut by 1 base, the J end by 2 bases, with 8 bases between. CDR3 DNA sequence: TGCGCCAGCAGCCAAGTAGACTGGCAAGAGACCCAGTACTTC. Its translation is CASSQVDWQETQYF.

This clonotype has at least ten counts. V gene TRBV9 combines with J gene TRBJ2-3; TRBD2 matches 14 bases. The CDR3 is made up of 17 amino acids. Looked up from germline, CDR1 is SGDLS and CDR2 is YYNGEE. V shed 2 bases and J 4 bases; nucleotides not matched to a gene: 6. This CDR3 is CASSVGLAGGPSDTQYF. CDR3 nucleotides: TGTGCCAGCAGCGTCGGACTAGCGGGGGGTCCCTCAGATACGCAGTATTTT.

This clonotype appeared many times. V usage is TRBV6-1 and J usage is TRBJ1-2, with TRBD1 identical over 12 bases. CDR3 length: 18 residues. J lost 8 bases, V lost 6 bases, and 19 bases had no gene match. Germline CDR1 MNHNS, CDR2 SASEGT. CDR3 DNA sequence: TGTGCCAGCAGCGAGAAAAGGGACAGGGGGCGCCTAGGGCGCGGCTACACCTTC. This gives the protein CASSEKRDRGRLGRGYTF.

This clonotype showed up many times. This sequence joins TRBV9 and TRBJ2-4; perhaps D is TRBD1 or TRBD2 (6 bases each). Germline V gives CDR1 SGDLS, CDR2 YYNGEE. The CDR3 has 16 residues. Trimming left V 0 bases short and J 0 bases short, with 10 bases between. CDR3 loop: CASSVDRGLAKNIQYF. CDR3 DNA sequence: TGTGCCAGCAGCGTAGATCGGGGGCTAGCCAAAAACATTCAGTACTTC. The full variable domain, completed using reference TRBV9 and TRBJ2-4, is DSGVTQTPKHLITATGQRVTLRCSPRSGDLSVYWYQQSLDQGLQFLIQYYNGEERAKGNILERFSAQQFPDLHSELNLSSLELGDSALYFCASSVDRGLAKNIQYFGAGTRLSVL.

This rearrangement joins TRBV11-3 to TRBJ2-5; D not certain. V lost 5 bases and J lost 5, with 15 bases in between. The CDR3 extends over 14 amino acids. Germline V gene sequence: CDR1 SGHNT, CDR2 YENEEA. The CDR3 loop is CASSPPGASETQYF. Written as DNA, the CDR3 is TGTGCCAGCAGCCCCCCCGGCGCTAGTGAGACCCAGTACTTC.

This chain links TRBV6-5 with TRBJ1-4; the D gene is possibly TRBD1 (6 bases). CDR1 and CDR2 from the germline V gene are MNHEY and SVGAGI. Trimming shortened V by 7 bases and J by 10 bases, and 22 bases separated the two germline ends. This CDR3 has 15 residues. The CDR3 DNA reads TGTGCCAGCACCCCGGCTCAGGGGAACTGGGGAAAACTGTTTTTT. Translating it yields CASTPAQGNWGKLFF.

This clonotype was seen repeatedly, ten times or more. The chain has TRBV20-1 and TRBJ2-1, with TRBD1 as a possible D gene (6 bases). Trimming took 1 base from V and 10 from J, leaving 8 bases between them. Germline CDR1 reads DFQATT; CDR2 reads SNEGSKA (reference sequence). The CDR3 totals 11 residues. CDR3 in amino acids: CSARGDREQFF. CDR3 sequence (DNA): TGCAGTGCTAGAGGTGACAGGGAGCAGTTCTTC.

This clonotype was detected a few times. V usage is TRBV6-6 and J usage is TRBJ1-6; 9 bases are shared with TRBD1. The CDR3 is 16 amino acids. The V gene end was trimmed by 6 bases and the J gene end by 8 bases; junction bases not matched to a gene: 11. Germline V gives CDR1 MNHNY, CDR2 SVGAGI (reference sequence). The CDR3 bases are TGTGCCAGCAGGCCTCCCCTCGACAGGGGGGATTCACCCCTCCACTTT. As protein: CASRPPLDRGDSPLHF.